The clone carrying this TCR beta chain was found many times. Its antigen is still unknown. The sample originates from a study of neurological immune-mediated disorders. Time point defined: longitudinal time-point 1 (baseline). CDR3 length: 12 amino acids. The V end lost 2 bases, the J end lost 12 bases, and 14 bases lay between the germline ends. Germline CDR1 SGHRS, CDR2 YFSETQ. cDNA synthesis was performed by 5'RACE with 10-nucleotide random UMIs. Over 180 million TCR-beta sequences from 15-18 subjects were obtained in each sequencing run. MiXCR, run by TCRdb on the 5' RACE reads, gives a single entry per CDR3 protein. The table lists some 49,000 distinct CDR3 sequences, about 9% of them singletons. Findings and limits, study-wide: The most TCR clonal expansion was seen in HTLV-1-associated myelopathy, whereas the least was seen in multiple sclerosis, below the level in healthy controls. Expanded clones shared no CDR3 amino acid sequences across subjects, suggesting private repertoires in all groups.

The TCR originated in a woman in her thirties or forties in good health. Material for sequencing was PBMCs. The chain has TRBV5-1 and TRBJ1-2; tentatively, D is TRBD1 (6 bases). CDR3 DNA sequence: TGCGCCAGCAGCTTCGGAGGGGGTGTCCACACCTTC. This sequence encodes CASSFGGGVHTF. Supplemented by reference TRBV5-1 and TRBJ1-2, the full variable domain reads KAGVTQTPRYLIKTRGQQVTLSCSPISGHRSVSWYQQTPGQGLQFLFEYFSETQRNKGNFPGRFSGRQFSNSRSEMNVSTLELGDSALYLCASSFGGGVHTFGSGTRLTVV.